The clone carrying this T cell receptor beta chain was found many times. Its antigen is as yet unknown. The CDR3 is made up of 16 amino acids. V lost 5 bases and J lost 4; bases outside the gene matches: 9. This entry is derived from a study of CD8 T cells in ankylosing spondylitis. Study results and caveats: According to the report, clones linked to the disease were significantly enriched in matched synovial fluid samples taken from ankylosing spondylitis patients. Past research had described some motif variants in reactive arthritis synovial fluid and blood. Disease-linked clones bore a CD8+ phenotype, appearing relatively rarely in peripheral blood. A TCR beta motif made of fewer than ten highly homologous variants seemed typical of ankylosing spondylitis blood.

In TCRdb, the 5' RACE reads were re-called with MiXCR into one record per CDR3 protein. The sample has about 170,000 distinct CDR3 sequences, around 19% seen once. Source material: blood, either unsorted or a sorted T cell fraction (not recorded which). This chain joins TRBV12-3 or TRBV12-4 and TRBJ2-2; 8 bases are shared with TRBD2. The clonotype originates from a male donor with ankylosing spondylitis or in good health (not recorded which). The DNA for the CDR3 is TGTGCCAGCAGTCCAGAACTAGCGGCGTTCACCGGGGAGCTGTTTTTT. Translating gives CASSPELAAFTGELFF.